The next 15 T cell receptor beta chains were all read from a single sample in a study of early T cells in non-severe SARS-CoV-2 infection. TCRdb reprocessed the 5' RACE reads via MiXCR and lists one record per CDR3 protein. The sample has more than 60,000 distinct CDR3 sequences; about 10% are singletons. Sequencing input: whole blood. The receptors derive from an adult who was a healthcare worker with PCR-confirmed SARS-CoV-2 infection or an uninfected control (not recorded which).

There are a few counts of this clonotype. A junction end diverges from the germline sequence, so it may reflect a read error. The CDR3 spells CASPSAGGNF. The CDR3 DNA reads as TGCGCCAGCCCTAGTGCGGGCGGGAATTTT. The rearrangement uses TRBV10-1 and TRBJ1-5; D ambiguous. There are 10 residues in the CDR3. Germline CDR1 and CDR2: WNHNN and SYGVQD (reference sequence).

This clonotype was seen a handful of times. V gene TRBV7-2 combines with J gene TRBJ2-4; D call uncertain. V was clipped by 2 bases and J by 5 bases, with 13 bases between them. The CDR3 runs 15 residues. Looked up from germline, CDR1 is SGHTA and CDR2 is FQGNSA. CDR3 DNA sequence: TGTGCCAGCAGCTTAAGTACGGGCCTCGAAAACATTCAGTACTTC. Translating gives CASSLSTGLENIQYF.

The CDR3 loop reads CASSASGTSGYEQYF. CDR3 coding DNA: TGTGCCAGTAGTGCATCCGGGACATCCGGCTACGAGCAGTACTTC. The V call is TRBV19, the J call TRBJ2-7; D is perhaps TRBD1 (6 bases). The CDR3 sequence is 15 residues long. V was cut by 5 bases and J by 3 bases, with 17 bases left in between. Looked up from germline, CDR1 is LNHDA and CDR2 is SQIVND (reference sequence). The full variable domain, in which reference TRBV19 and TRBJ2-7 provide the parts outside the CDR3, is DGGITQSPKYLFRKEGQNVTLSCEQNLNHDAMYWYRQDPGQGLRLIYYSQIVNDFQKGDIAEGYSVSREKKESFPLTVTSAQKNPTAFYLCASSASGTSGYEQYFGPGTRLTVT.

V is TRBV7-2 and J is TRBJ2-2; tentatively, D is TRBD1 (6 bases). V was clipped by 5 bases and J by 0 bases, with 16 bases between them. Germline loops: CDR1 SGHTA, CDR2 FQGNSA. CDR3 length: 17 residues. Written as DNA, the CDR3 is TGTGCCAGCAGCCCCCGATCGGACAGCGCGAACACCGGGGAGCTGTTTTTT. This codes for CASSPRSDSANTGELFF.

Concerning this clonotype itself: Possible read error: a much larger clone is one base away. The rearrangement links TRBV29-1 to TRBJ2-7; D remains ambiguous. The length of the CDR3 is 13 residues. Deletions cut 4 bases from V and 2 bases from J, with 12 bases between. CDR1 is SQVTM and CDR2 is ANQGSEA in the germline V gene. The CDR3 reads CSVVWTDAYEQYF. CDR3 nucleotide sequence: TGCAGCGTTGTGTGGACGGACGCCTACGAGCAGTACTTC.

The rearrangement uses TRBV6-1 and TRBJ1-5; D remains ambiguous. CDR1 MNHNS and CDR2 SASEGT come from the germline V gene. The CDR3 extends over 12 amino acids. V gave up 2 bases and J gave up 5 bases, with 4 bases separating them. CDR3 residues: CASSEPDQPQHF. CDR3 bases: TGTGCCAGCAGTGAACCCGATCAGCCCCAGCATTTT.

This clonotype was found many times. The J gene is TRBJ2-4, the V gene TRBV7-2, with D unresolved. V was pared by 5 bases and J by 9 bases, with 23 bases between. The germline V gene has CDR1 SGHTA and CDR2 FQGNSA. The length of the CDR3 is 16 residues. In DNA, the CDR3 is TGTGCCAGCAGCCCTCCTCTTTCCGGCCACCTGGGCATTCAGTACTTC. Its protein product is CASSPPLSGHLGIQYF.

The V call is TRBV11-2, the J call TRBJ2-7; D not certain. Germline-derived CDR1 and CDR2 are SGHAT and FQNNGV. V lost 5 bases to trimming and J lost 5 bases, with 16 bases between them. The CDR3 is 14 amino acids. The CDR3 sequence is CASSLSTNRNEQYF. CDR3 nucleotides: TGTGCCAGCAGCCTCTCCACTAATCGGAACGAGCAGTACTTC.

This clonotype was seen ten or more times. V usage is TRBV6-6 and J usage is TRBJ2-5, with D tentatively TRBD1 or TRBD2 (5 bases each). The length of the CDR3 is 16 residues. With 7 bases removed from V and 4 bases from J, the gap between germline ends came to 22 bases. Germline-derived CDR1 and CDR2 are MNHNY and SVGAGI (reference sequence). The CDR3 DNA is TGTGCCAGCACTATTAACCGGGACCCCGGGGCAGAGACCCAGTACTTC. Amino acids: CASTINRDPGAETQYF.

This clonotype appeared many times. The chain employs TRBV5-1 and TRBJ2-7; 10 nucleotides align to TRBD1. Germline trimming cut 4 bases from V and 6 bases from J; bases unmatched to any gene: 10. CDR3 length equals 15 residues. Germline V lookup: CDR1 SGHRS, CDR2 YFSETQ. Here the CDR3 reads CASSARQGAFGEQYF. The CDR3 coding sequence is TGCGCCAGCAGCGCAAGACAGGGGGCCTTCGGCGAGCAGTACTTC.

This clonotype was detected many times. The genes are TRBV5-6 and TRBJ1-2; 7 positions agree with TRBD1. This CDR3 is built from 15 residues. The V and J ends lost 2 bases and 4 bases, in that order; junction bases with no gene match: 8. CDR1 is SGHDT and CDR2 is YYEEEE in the germline V gene. The CDR3, as DNA: TGTGCCAGCAGCTTTGATTTGGACAGGCTCTATGGCTACACCTTC. Encoded protein: CASSFDLDRLYGYTF.

This clonotype showed up many times. This sequence joins TRBV30 and TRBJ1-3; TRBD1 aligns across 8 bases. Germline-derived CDR1 and CDR2 are GTSNPN and SVGIG (reference sequence). V was clipped by 6 bases and J by 4 bases; unmatched bases: 2. This CDR3 contains 12 residues. The DNA for the CDR3 is TGTGCCTGCGACAGGGGCGGAAACACCATATATTTT. This codes for CACDRGGNTIYF. Looking up the rest from reference TRBV30 and TRBJ1-3 gives the full variable domain: SQTIHQWPATLVQPVGSPLSLECTVEGTSNPNLYWYRQAAGRGLQLLFYSVGIGQISSEVPQNLSASRPQDRQFILSSKKLLLSDSGFYLCACDRGGNTIYFGEGSWLTVV.

The genes are TRBV6-1 and TRBJ2-3, with D possibly matching TRBD2 (6 bases). Trimming took 6 bases from V and 4 from J, leaving 8 bases between them. Germline V gene sequence: CDR1 MNHNS, CDR2 SASEGT. There are 12 residues in the CDR3. This chain's CDR3 is CASRASADTQYF. CDR3 nucleotides: TGTGCCAGCAGAGCTAGCGCAGATACGCAGTATTTT.

A few counts support this clonotype. CDR3 coding DNA: TGTGCCAGCAGCTTAAGGGGGTACCTCAATGAGCAGTTCTTC. It yields the protein CASSLRGYLNEQFF. V gene TRBV11-3 combines with J gene TRBJ2-1; perhaps TRBD1 as D (6 bases). Trimming took 2 bases from V and 6 from J, leaving 11 bases between them. Germline CDR1 and CDR2: SGHNT and YENEEA. The CDR3 consists of 14 residues.

This clonotype was counted at least ten times. The chain has TRBV3-1 and TRBJ2-3; tentative D call: TRBD2 (5 bases). The ends were cut back, 1 base at V and 1 base at J, with 9 bases in the middle. CDR1 and CDR2 from the germline V gene are LGHDT and YNNKEL (reference sequence). CDR3 length equals 15 residues. CDR3 sequence reads: CASSQGPRGTDTQYF. CDR3 bases: TGTGCCAGCAGCCAAGGTCCGAGGGGCACAGATACGCAGTATTTT.